These 8 T cell receptor beta chains originate from one sample sequenced in a study of blood T cells in healthy people across ages. Next came a second PCR, run for 7 to 11 cycles, which used a sample-barcoded 5' primer along with a J-beta primer mix. TCRdb fed the 5' RACE reads into MiXCR, producing one record per CDR3 protein. The table lists 580,000 or so distinct CDR3 sequences, roughly 43% of them singletons. Sequences were obtained from blood. All receptors come from a man at least 80 years old in good health.

V is TRBV20-1 and J is TRBJ2-7, with D perhaps matching TRBD2 (6 bases). CDR1 DFQATT and CDR2 SNEGSKA come from the germline V gene (reference sequence). V dropped 6 bases and J dropped 4 bases, with 19 bases sitting between them. The length of the CDR3 is 14 residues. The CDR3 nucleotides are TGCAGTGCCCCCGGGAGACTGGGGAGGTACGAGCAGTACTTC. Its protein product is CSAPGRLGRYEQYF.

The chain uses TRBV20-1 and TRBJ2-1; D is unclear. The closer fit of TRBJ2-7 to the DNA end suggests the J call may be wrong. The CDR3 loop spans 15 amino acids. Germline CDR1 and CDR2: DFQATT and SNEGSKA (reference sequence). CDR3 residues: CSAEALGRSYNEQYF. The DNA of the CDR3 is TGCAGTGCTGAAGCTTTGGGAAGATCCTACAATGAGCAGTACTTC.

J is TRBJ1-4 and V is TRBV7-9; the D gene is possibly TRBD1 (6 bases). The V end lost 5 bases, the J end lost 5 bases, and 15 bases lay between the germline ends. The CDR3 runs 15 residues. The V gene's germline CDR1 is SEHNR and CDR2 FQNEAQ (reference sequence). The CDR3: CASSASGQRNEKLFF. The DNA of the CDR3 is TGTGCCAGCAGCGCCTCCGGACAGAGGAATGAAAAACTGTTTTTT.

This clonotype was seen more than once but under ten times. The chain combines TRBV20-1 with TRBJ2-1; D not resolved. Trimming removed 2 bases from V and 7 bases from J, with 9 bases in between. CDR1 and CDR2 (germline): DFQATT, SNEGSKA (reference sequence). CDR3 length: 12 residues. CDR3: CSARPDKNEQFF. The CDR3 nucleotides are TGCAGTGCTAGACCCGATAAAAATGAGCAGTTCTTC.

The sample holds a few counts of this clonotype. J is TRBJ2-7 and V is TRBV5-1, with D maybe TRBD2 (6 bases). Germline-derived CDR1 and CDR2 are SGHRS and YFSETQ. V lost 4 bases to trimming and J lost 1 base, with 12 bases between them. This CDR3 has 14 residues. CDR3 bases: TGCGCCAGCAGCCCCCCTGGGGGGTCCTACGAGCAGTACTTC. As protein: CASSPPGGSYEQYF.

This rearrangement joins TRBV27 to TRBJ2-5; TRBD2 agrees at 9 bases. The CDR3 length is 15 residues. V shed 4 bases, J shed 1 base, and the junction held 4 bases outside the gene matches. Germline assignment: CDR1 MNHEY and CDR2 SMNVEV (reference sequence). The CDR3 nucleotides read TGTGCCAGCAGTTCCTGGCGGGAGGGCCAAGAGACCCAGTACTTC. Translation gives CASSSWREGQETQYF.

V and J are TRBV28 and TRBJ1-5, with 7 bases matching TRBD1. From germline, CDR1 is MDHEN and CDR2 SYDVKM. J lost 8 bases, V lost 4 bases, and 11 bases had no gene match. CDR3 length: 15 amino acids. The CDR3 sequence is CASSSSGQAGKPQHF. The CDR3 DNA sequence: TGTGCCAGCAGTTCATCCGGACAGGCCGGGAAGCCCCAGCATTTT.

The chain uses TRBV20-1 and TRBJ2-3; TRBD1 matches at 7 bases. V lost 1 base and J lost 0; bases outside the gene matches: 10. This CDR3 has 17 residues. Germline V gives CDR1 DFQATT, CDR2 SNEGSKA (reference sequence). CDR3 nucleotide sequence: TGCAGTGCTAGAGCCACCCCGGGACAGCGAAGCACAGATACGCAGTATTTT. Protein product: CSARATPGQRSTDTQYF.